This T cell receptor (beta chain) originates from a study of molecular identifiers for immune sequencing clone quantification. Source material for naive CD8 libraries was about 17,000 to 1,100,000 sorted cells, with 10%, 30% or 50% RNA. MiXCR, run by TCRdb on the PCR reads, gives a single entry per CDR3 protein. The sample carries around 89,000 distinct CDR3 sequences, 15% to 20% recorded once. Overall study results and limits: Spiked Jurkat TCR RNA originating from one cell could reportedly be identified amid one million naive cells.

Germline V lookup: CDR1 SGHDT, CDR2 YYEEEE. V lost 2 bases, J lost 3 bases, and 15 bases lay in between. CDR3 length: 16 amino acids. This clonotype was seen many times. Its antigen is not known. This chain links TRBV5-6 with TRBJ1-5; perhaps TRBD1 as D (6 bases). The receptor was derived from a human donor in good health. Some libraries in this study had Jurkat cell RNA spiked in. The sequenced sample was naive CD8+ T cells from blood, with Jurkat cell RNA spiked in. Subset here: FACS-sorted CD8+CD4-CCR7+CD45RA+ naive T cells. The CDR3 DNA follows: TGTGCCAGCAGCTTTTTCGGCCAGGGGAACAATCAGCCCCAGCATTTT. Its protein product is CASSFFGQGNNQPQHF.